Below, 24 T cell receptor beta chains from the same sample are listed, as sequenced in a study of OX40 agonist ivuxolimab in advanced cancers. The assay was immunoSEQ multiplex PCR, and TCRdb's table has in-frame clones only and misses some. The profile shows approximately 100,000 clones, about 91% of them singletons. The source material was CD4+ or CD8+ T cells sorted from blood, sampled in a trial of the OX40 agonist ivuxolimab. The receptors here all came from an adult with an advanced solid tumor such as melanoma, head and neck, liver or kidney cancer.

This clone has more than one count but fewer than ten. The same CDR3 also results from other DNA sequences found in this sample. J is TRBJ2-2 and V is TRBV5-1, with unresolved D. The CDR3 extends over 14 amino acids. CDR1 is SGHRS, CDR2 YFSETQ, per germline. Trimming left V 2 bases short and J 0 bases short, with 5 bases between. In DNA, the CDR3 is TGCGCCAGCAGCTTTGAAGCGAACACCGGGGAGCTGTTTTTT. Translating gives CASSFEANTGELFF.

The V gene is TRBV19, the J gene TRBJ2-3; a possible D gene is TRBD2 (5 bases). The germline V gene has CDR1 LNHDA and CDR2 SQIVND (reference sequence). Trimming pared 8 bases from V and 5 bases from J, leaving 11 bases between. This CDR3 region has 12 residues. CDR3 residues: CASALAGDTQYF. The CDR3 DNA is TGTGCCAGTGCTCTAGCTGGAGATACGCAGTATTTT.

A single count supports this clone. The chain combines TRBV5-4 with TRBJ1-3; D is ambiguous. CDR1 SGHNT and CDR2 YYREEE come from the germline V gene (reference sequence). Deletions cut 3 bases from V and 3 bases from J, with 7 bases between. The CDR3 length is 13 residues. The CDR3 sequence is CASSSSGGNTIYF. The CDR3 nucleotides read TGTGCCAGCAGCTCCAGTGGTGGAAACACCATATATTTT.

The chain couples TRBV6-5 to TRBJ2-7; possible D gene TRBD1, 7 bases. V lost 10 bases and J lost 2, with 18 bases in between. The CDR3 extends over 14 amino acids. Germline CDR1 reads MNHEY; CDR2 reads SVGAGI. CDR3 protein: CATSKAGGTYEQYF. The DNA for the CDR3 is TGTGCCACTTCAAAGGCAGGGGGGACCTACGAGCAGTACTTC.

CDR3 coding DNA: TGTGCCAGCAGCGATCTCGGGGGAATCGCCGGCAATGAGCAGTTCTTC. It specifies CASSDLGGIAGNEQFF. The gene calls are TRBV14 and TRBJ2-1; TRBD2 is a possible D gene (6 bases). Trimming removed 5 bases at V and 6 bases at J, with 20 bases between. The CDR3 is 16 residues long. CDR1 and CDR2 (germline): SGHDN, FVKESK.

V usage is TRBV7-2 and J usage is TRBJ2-2; D remains ambiguous. The V end lost 2 bases, the J end lost 5 bases, and 9 bases lay between the germline ends. CDR1 SGHTA and CDR2 FQGNSA come from the germline V gene. The CDR3 is 14 amino acids. The CDR3: CASSLQGQTGELFF. The CDR3 bases are TGTGCCAGCAGCTTACAAGGTCAAACCGGGGAGCTGTTTTTT.

The chain has TRBV6-1 and TRBJ1-1; no reliable D call. Germline V gene sequence: CDR1 MNHNS, CDR2 SASEGT. There are 12 residues in the CDR3. V lost 7 bases, J lost 1 base, and 7 bases lay in between. CDR3: CASMIPNTEAFF. For the CDR3, the DNA is TGTGCCAGCATGATCCCGAACACTGAAGCTTTCTTT.

The V and J genes are TRBV27 and TRBJ1-4; D uncertain. The germline V gene encodes CDR1 MNHEY and CDR2 SMNVEV (reference sequence). The V gene lost 0 bases and the J gene lost 3 bases, with 8 bases spanning the gap. This CDR3 comprises 15 residues. CDR3 residues: CASSLSPEANEKLFF. The CDR3 region has the DNA TGTGCCAGCAGTTTATCCCCAGAGGCTAATGAAAAACTGTTTTTT.

The V and J genes are TRBV10-2 and TRBJ1-6, with D hard to call. The CDR3 sequence is 11 residues long. Looked up from germline, CDR1 is WSHSY and CDR2 is SAAADI. V was pared by 2 bases and J by 9 bases, with 2 bases between. The CDR3 loop reads CASSEGSPLHF. The CDR3 region has the DNA TGCGCCAGCAGTGAGGGTTCACCCCTCCACTTT.

The chain recombines TRBV18 with TRBJ2-2, with D perhaps assigned TRBD1 or TRBD2 (6 bases each). Germline CDR1 KGHSH, CDR2 LQKENI. The CDR3 sequence is 16 residues long. V was pared by 6 bases and J by 3 bases, with 17 bases between. The CDR3 protein is CASSPRSGADTGELFF. In DNA, the CDR3 is TGTGCCAGCTCTCCTCGTTCGGGGGCCGACACCGGGGAGCTGTTTTTT.

The chain couples TRBV2 to TRBJ2-7, with TRBD1 matching 7 bases. Germline V lookup: CDR1 SNHLY, CDR2 FYNNEI. This CDR3 is built from 15 residues. V gave up 7 bases and J gave up 1 base; unmatched junction bases: 10. The CDR3, as DNA: TGTGCCAGCACCATCCGGGACAGCCCTTCCTACGAGCAGTACTTC. This translates into CASTIRDSPSYEQYF.

The chain has TRBV11-2 and TRBJ2-3; possibly TRBD1 for D (6 bases). CDR3 length: 15 residues. The V gene lost 6 bases and the J gene lost 3 bases, with 16 bases spanning the gap. Germline V gene lookup returns CDR1 SGHAT and CDR2 FQNNGV. CDR3 loop: CASSKLRGPTDTQYF. CDR3 nucleotides: TGTGCCAGCAGTAAACTCAGGGGCCCAACAGATACGCAGTATTTT.

This clone was found once. The V call is TRBV7-9, the J call TRBJ2-1, with 9 bases aligning to TRBD1. J lost 8 bases, V lost 1 base, and 6 bases had no gene match. This CDR3 contains 15 residues. Germline V lookup: CDR1 SEHNR, CDR2 FQNEAQ (reference sequence). DNA of the CDR3: TGTGCCAGCAGCTTAGTGGGACAGGGTAGGGATGAGCAGTTCTTC. It yields the protein CASSLVGQGRDEQFF.

The gene calls are TRBV6-1 and TRBJ2-3, with D perhaps matching TRBD2 (5 bases). This CDR3 region has 14 residues. Per the germline V gene, CDR1 is MNHNS and CDR2 is SASEGT. Deletions cut 2 bases from V and 4 bases from J, with 10 bases between. CDR3 DNA sequence: TGTGCCAGCAGTGAAAGTATGAGGGCAGATACGCAGTATTTT. Its translation: CASSESMRADTQYF.

This chain joins TRBV5-1 and TRBJ1-6; no clear D. V was pared by 4 bases and J by 6 bases, with 11 bases between. CDR1 and CDR2 from the germline V gene are SGHRS and YFSETQ. There are 14 residues in the CDR3. CDR3 sequence: CASSPDSLNSPLHF. The CDR3 DNA reads as TGCGCCAGCAGCCCCGACTCCCTTAATTCACCCCTCCACTTT.

The rearrangement uses TRBV5-6 and TRBJ2-5; D unclear. Trimming removed 4 bases at V and 5 bases at J, with 18 bases between. Germline loops: CDR1 SGHDT, CDR2 YYEEEE. This CDR3 has 15 residues. Here the CDR3 reads CASSTGTASRETQYF. Here the CDR3 DNA reads TGTGCCAGCAGCACCGGAACCGCCAGTAGGGAGACCCAGTACTTC.

This clone was recorded once. The rearrangement joins TRBV6-5 to TRBJ1-5; D ambiguous. This CDR3 comprises 14 residues. From germline, CDR1 is MNHEY and CDR2 SVGAGI. The ends were cut back, 6 bases at V and 5 bases at J, with 14 bases in the middle. The CDR3 reads CASSLRTYDQPQHF. The DNA of the CDR3 is TGTGCCAGCAGCCTCAGGACCTATGATCAGCCCCAGCATTTT.

The chain couples TRBV11-3 to TRBJ2-1, with 7 positions matching TRBD2. The ends lost 5 bases at V and 7 bases at J; junction bases unmatched: 5. The CDR3 spans 13 residues. Germline V lookup: CDR1 SGHNT, CDR2 YENEEA. The CDR3 bases are TGTGCCAGCAGCCCGGGGAGGGCGAATGAGCAGTTCTTC. Its translation is CASSPGRANEQFF.

This rearrangement joins TRBV11-3 to TRBJ2-1, with 14 bases identical to TRBD2. Germline lookup yields CDR1 SGHNT and CDR2 YENEEA. The CDR3 totals 18 residues. V gave up 4 bases and J gave up 7 bases; unmatched junction bases: 12. The CDR3 region has the DNA TGTGCCAGCAGCTCCGGGACTAGCGGGAGAGGGTTCGGGAATGAGCAGTTCTTC. Protein product: CASSSGTSGRGFGNEQFF.

In the case of this clone: The junction departs from germline at one end; a sequencing error may be responsible. The same CDR3 also results from other DNA sequences found in this sample. This rearrangement joins TRBV30 to TRBJ1-5; 7 nucleotides align to TRBD1. The germline V gene encodes CDR1 GTSNPN and CDR2 SVGIG (reference sequence). The CDR3 sequence is 15 residues long. DNA of the CDR3: TGTGCTTGGAGTGTCAGGACAGGAGCTCGGCAGCCCCAGCATTTT. Amino acids: CAWSVRTGARQPQHF.

The V and J genes are TRBV6-1 and TRBJ1-2; D is perhaps TRBD1 (5 bases). The CDR3 has 13 residues. Germline V gene lookup returns CDR1 MNHNS and CDR2 SASEGT. V was cut by 3 bases and J by 8 bases, with 13 bases left in between. CDR3 region: CASSESGTWGYTF. CDR3 coding DNA: TGTGCCAGCAGTGAGTCGGGGACTTGGGGCTACACCTTC.

The rearrangement joins TRBV30 to TRBJ2-3, with D possibly being TRBD2 (5 bases). The V and J ends lost 5 bases and 2 bases respectively, with 11 bases between them. Germline CDR1 and CDR2: GTSNPN and SVGIG (reference sequence). This CDR3 region has 13 residues. This CDR3 reads CAWAGLHTDTQYF. CDR3 sequence (DNA): TGTGCCTGGGCTGGACTGCACACAGATACGCAGTATTTT.

The chain couples TRBV29-1 to TRBJ2-1, with a tentative D call TRBD2 (7 bases). The CDR3 has 15 residues. With 8 bases removed from V and 0 bases from J, the gap between germline ends came to 17 bases. Germline V lookup: CDR1 SQVTM, CDR2 ANQGSEA. The CDR3 DNA follows: TGCAGCCTTGGGGGGGGGCAGAGCTCCTACAATGAGCAGTTCTTC. It translates to CSLGGGQSSYNEQFF.

The chain couples TRBV29-1 to TRBJ2-5; either TRBD1 or TRBD2 may fit D (5 bases each). The V and J ends lost 0 bases and 5 bases respectively, with 13 bases between them. The germline gives CDR1 SQVTM, CDR2 ANQGSEA. This CDR3 contains 14 residues. Here the CDR3 reads CSVEDWGNGETQYF. The CDR3 DNA follows: TGCAGCGTTGAAGATTGGGGGAACGGGGAGACCCAGTACTTC.